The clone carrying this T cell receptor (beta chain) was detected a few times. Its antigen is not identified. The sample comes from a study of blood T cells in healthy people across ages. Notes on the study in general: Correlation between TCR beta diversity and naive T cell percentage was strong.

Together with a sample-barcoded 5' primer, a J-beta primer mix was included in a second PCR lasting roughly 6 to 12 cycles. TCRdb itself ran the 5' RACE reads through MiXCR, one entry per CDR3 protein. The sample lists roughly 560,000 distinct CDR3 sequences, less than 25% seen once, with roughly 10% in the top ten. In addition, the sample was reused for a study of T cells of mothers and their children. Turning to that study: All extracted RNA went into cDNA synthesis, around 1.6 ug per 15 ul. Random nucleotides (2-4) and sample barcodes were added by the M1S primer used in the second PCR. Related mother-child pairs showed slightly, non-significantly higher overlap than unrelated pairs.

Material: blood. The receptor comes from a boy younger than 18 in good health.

The CDR3 nucleotides are TGCAGTGCTAGAGATCGGGGCACGGGCAACACTGAAGCTTTCTTT. Protein product: CSARDRGTGNTEAFF. The chain links TRBV20-1 to TRBJ1-1, with a tentative D call TRBD1 (5 bases). CDR1 is DFQATT and CDR2 is SNEGSKA in the germline V gene (reference sequence). The CDR3 consists of 15 residues. The V end lost 0 bases, the J end lost 2 bases, and 13 bases lay between the germline ends.